This T cell receptor beta chain is drawn from a study of control samples from healthy donors and cancer patients. Germline trimming cut 0 bases from V and 2 bases from J; bases unmatched to any gene: 1. CDR3 length: 15 amino acids. Germline loops: CDR1 MNHNS, CDR2 SASEGT. Profiled with immunoSEQ multiplex PCR; TCRdb holds only in-frame clones, not every one. The profile shows about 120,000 clones, about nine tenths of them singletons. The rearrangement links TRBV6-1 to TRBJ2-1; TRBD2 matches at 7 bases. This receptor was taken from a woman in her fifties or sixties in good health. Sequencing used blood. This CDR3 reads CASSEAGGTYNEQFF. As DNA, the CDR3 is TGTGCCAGCAGTGAAGCGGGGGGGACCTACAATGAGCAGTTCTTC.